This T cell receptor beta chain was identified in a study of T cell changes during pregnancy in multiple sclerosis. The junction had 10 bases not matched to a gene; V was cut back by 5 bases and J by 11 bases. The CDR3 has 13 residues. Germline CDR1 and CDR2: SGHTA and FQGNSA. Data came from immunoSEQ multiplex PCR; TCRdb stores just in-frame clones and leaves some out. The sample has some 57,000 clones; 91% are singletons. This material consisted of CD4+ T cells from peripheral blood mononuclear cells, taken in the first trimester of pregnancy. The V gene is TRBV7-2, the J gene TRBJ2-7, with TRBD1 identical over 9 bases. The sequence was obtained from a female donor with multiple sclerosis, enrolled in a pregnancy study. The CDR3 region has the DNA TGTGCCAGCAGCCTGGGACAGGGATTATCGGAGTACTTC. Protein sequence: CASSLGQGLSEYF.